Listed below are T cell receptor beta chains from one sample, sequenced in a study of human T cells and chemical hapten exposure. Each CDR3 protein gets one entry after TCRdb re-called the RACE reads with MiXCR. The sample yields 300,000 to 400,000 distinct CDR3 sequences, 6% to 8.5% seen once. The specimen comprised whole blood, sampled in connection with sensitization to the hapten diphenylcyclopropenone (DPC). The receptors come from a woman aged 18-29 years with alopecia areata. Some clones in this sample may be carry-over from other donors' samples. Both conserved end residues are part of each CDR3. Fields, in order: D gene, clone size, V gene, CDR3 length, J gene, CDR3 protein, CDR3 DNA. D genes are given only for firm matches. Not every row has a clone size; where given, it reads once, few, many or a size class.

D gene: NA; clone size: NA; V gene: TRBV20-1; CDR3 length: 15; J gene: TRBJ1-6; CDR3 protein: CSARTANSYNSPLHF; CDR3 DNA: TGCAGTGCCCGGACAGCTAACTCCTATAATTCACCCCTCCACTTT
D gene: TRBD2; clone size: few; V gene: TRBV20-1; CDR3 length: 16; J gene: TRBJ2-1; CDR3 protein: CSARDRGLAGGDEQFF; CDR3 DNA: TGCAGTGCTAGAGATAGGGGACTAGCGGGGGGTGATGAGCAGTTCTTC
D gene: NA; clone size: many; V gene: TRBV20-1; CDR3 length: 15; J gene: TRBJ1-3; CDR3 protein: CSATTGILSGNTIYF; CDR3 DNA: TGCAGTGCTACGACAGGCATCCTCTCTGGAAACACCATATATTTT
D gene: NA; clone size: many; V gene: TRBV12-3/TRBV12-4; CDR3 length: 14; J gene: TRBJ1-2; CDR3 protein: CASNYAGLNYGYTF; CDR3 DNA: TGTGCCAGCAATTACGCGGGCCTTAACTATGGCTACACCTTC
D gene: NA; clone size: few; V gene: TRBV12-3/TRBV12-4; CDR3 length: 14; J gene: TRBJ2-5; CDR3 protein: CASSFGLNQETQYF; CDR3 DNA: TGTGCCAGCAGTTTTGGTCTGAACCAAGAGACCCAGTACTTC
D gene: NA; clone size: many; V gene: TRBV6-5; CDR3 length: 14; J gene: TRBJ1-2; CDR3 protein: CASSRFTELYGYTF; CDR3 DNA: TGTGCCAGCAGCCGCTTCACAGAGCTATATGGCTACACCTTC
D gene: TRBD2; clone size: few; V gene: TRBV12-5; CDR3 length: 15; J gene: TRBJ2-3; CDR3 protein: CASGLGGGAVDTQYF; CDR3 DNA: TGTGCTAGTGGTTTGGGCGGGGGGGCAGTAGATACGCAGTATTTT
D gene: NA; clone size: few; V gene: TRBV12-3/TRBV12-4; CDR3 length: 15; J gene: TRBJ1-5; CDR3 protein: CASSLGGMGNQPQHF; CDR3 DNA: TGTGCCAGCAGTTTAGGGGGGATGGGCAATCAGCCCCAGCATTTT
D gene: NA; clone size: many; V gene: TRBV27; CDR3 length: 10; J gene: TRBJ2-7; CDR3 protein: CASGVGTLYF; CDR3 DNA: TGTGCCAGCGGGGTTGGTACTCTGTACTTC
D gene: NA; clone size: few; V gene: TRBV18; CDR3 length: 16; J gene: TRBJ2-2; CDR3 protein: CASSPLEAGNTGELFF; CDR3 DNA: TGTGCCAGCTCACCCCTAGAAGCAGGCAACACCGGGGAGCTGTTTTTT
D gene: NA; clone size: many; V gene: TRBV12-3/TRBV12-4; CDR3 length: 13; J gene: TRBJ2-3; CDR3 protein: CASSFIGTDTQYF; CDR3 DNA: TGTGCCAGCAGTTTTATAGGCACAGATACGCAGTATTTT
D gene: TRBD1; clone size: many; V gene: TRBV10-3; CDR3 length: 14; J gene: TRBJ2-7; CDR3 protein: CAISNPTGPVSPYF; CDR3 DNA: TGTGCCATCAGTAACCCGACAGGGCCCGTCTCCCCTTACTTC
D gene: TRBD2; clone size: NA; V gene: TRBV19; CDR3 length: 16; J gene: TRBJ2-1; CDR3 protein: CASRPGLAGGYNEQFF; CDR3 DNA: TGTGCCAGTAGACCGGGACTAGCGGGGGGGTACAATGAGCAGTTCTTC
D gene: NA; clone size: NA; V gene: TRBV27; CDR3 length: 13; J gene: TRBJ2-3; CDR3 protein: CASSLSKTDTQYF; CDR3 DNA: TGTGCCAGCAGTTTAAGCAAGACAGATACGCAGTATTTT
D gene: TRBD2; clone size: many; V gene: TRBV9; CDR3 length: 18; J gene: TRBJ2-3; CDR3 protein: CASSVGLAGTRPPDTQYF; CDR3 DNA: TGTGCCAGCAGCGTAGGGCTAGCGGGGACCCGACCCCCCGATACGCAGTATTTT
D gene: TRBD1; clone size: NA; V gene: TRBV25-1; CDR3 length: 14; J gene: TRBJ2-5; CDR3 protein: CASSEHGTGETQYF; CDR3 DNA: TGTGCCAGCAGTGAACACGGGACAGGGGAGACCCAGTACTTC
D gene: NA; clone size: few; V gene: TRBV11-2; CDR3 length: 16; J gene: TRBJ1-4; CDR3 protein: CASSPGTKTTNEKLFF; CDR3 DNA: TGTGCCAGCAGCCCAGGGACGAAGACAACTAATGAAAAACTGTTTTTT
D gene: TRBD1; clone size: few; V gene: TRBV11-2; CDR3 length: 15; J gene: TRBJ1-2; CDR3 protein: CASRDNRGRDYGYTF; CDR3 DNA: TGTGCCAGCAGGGATAACAGGGGGCGCGACTATGGCTACACCTTC
D gene: NA; clone size: many; V gene: TRBV4-1; CDR3 length: 15; J gene: TRBJ1-3; CDR3 protein: CASSQDGRSGNTIYF; CDR3 DNA: TGCGCCAGCAGCCAGGACGGCCGCTCTGGAAACACCATATATTTT
D gene: NA; clone size: few; V gene: TRBV7-9; CDR3 length: 19; J gene: TRBJ2-4; CDR3 protein: CASSLAPVGRPLAKNIQYF; CDR3 DNA: TGTGCCAGCAGCTTAGCGCCGGTCGGCCGGCCCTTAGCCAAAAACATTCAGTACTTC
D gene: TRBD1; clone size: few; V gene: TRBV4-1; CDR3 length: 15; J gene: TRBJ2-5; CDR3 protein: CASSQPRQGPETQYF; CDR3 DNA: TGCGCCAGCAGCCAGCCCCGACAGGGCCCAGAGACCCAGTACTTC
D gene: TRBD2; clone size: many; V gene: TRBV29-1; CDR3 length: 12; J gene: TRBJ2-3; CDR3 protein: CSVGVAGGPRYF; CDR3 DNA: TGCAGCGTTGGAGTAGCGGGGGGCCCGCGCTATTTT
D gene: NA; clone size: few; V gene: TRBV6-6; CDR3 length: 13; J gene: TRBJ2-3; CDR3 protein: CASSQGRLDTQYF; CDR3 DNA: TGTGCCAGCAGTCAAGGGAGGTTGGATACGCAGTATTTT
D gene: TRBD1; clone size: few; V gene: TRBV7-8; CDR3 length: 19; J gene: TRBJ1-5; CDR3 protein: CASSPIGQTGTGGYQPQHF; CDR3 DNA: TGTGCCAGCAGCCCGATAGGACAGACAGGGACGGGGGGTTATCAGCCCCAGCATTTT
D gene: NA; clone size: many; V gene: TRBV12-3/TRBV12-4; CDR3 length: 12; J gene: TRBJ2-2; CDR3 protein: CASSLLLWELFF; CDR3 DNA: TGTGCCAGCAGTCTTTTGTTGTGGGAGCTGTTTTTT
D gene: NA; clone size: many; V gene: TRBV9; CDR3 length: 15; J gene: TRBJ2-5; CDR3 protein: CASSPNLDTKETQYF; CDR3 DNA: TGTGCCAGCAGCCCGAATTTAGACACGAAAGAGACCCAGTACTTC
D gene: TRBD2; clone size: many; V gene: TRBV6-6; CDR3 length: 17; J gene: TRBJ2-3; CDR3 protein: CASSYYPLAGGTDTQYF; CDR3 DNA: TGTGCCAGCAGTTATTACCCACTGGCGGGGGGCACAGATACGCAGTATTTT
D gene: TRBD1; clone size: many; V gene: TRBV12-3/TRBV12-4; CDR3 length: 13; J gene: TRBJ1-1; CDR3 protein: CASSSTGPSEAFF; CDR3 DNA: TGTGCCAGCAGTTCGACAGGGCCGAGTGAAGCTTTCTTT
D gene: TRBD1; clone size: NA; V gene: TRBV4-3; CDR3 length: 15; J gene: TRBJ1-4; CDR3 protein: CASSQGQGRWEKLFF; CDR3 DNA: TGCGCCAGCAGCCAAGGACAGGGTCGGTGGGAAAAACTGTTTTTT
D gene: NA; clone size: few; V gene: TRBV2; CDR3 length: 13; J gene: TRBJ2-3; CDR3 protein: CASSEARGDTQYF; CDR3 DNA: TGTGCCAGCAGTGAAGCGCGCGGAGATACGCAGTATTTT
D gene: TRBD2; clone size: few; V gene: TRBV5-1; CDR3 length: 16; J gene: TRBJ2-3; CDR3 protein: CASGLAGAFSTDTQYF; CDR3 DNA: TGCGCCAGCGGACTAGCGGGGGCCTTTAGCACAGATACGCAGTATTTT
D gene: NA; clone size: many; V gene: TRBV12-3/TRBV12-4; CDR3 length: 14; J gene: TRBJ1-2; CDR3 protein: CASSPDPSLYGYTF; CDR3 DNA: TGTGCCAGCAGCCCCGACCCATCCTTATATGGCTACACCTTC
D gene: NA; clone size: few; V gene: TRBV14; CDR3 length: 15; J gene: TRBJ1-2; CDR3 protein: CASSRRQSWRDGYTF; CDR3 DNA: TGTGCCAGCAGCCGCCGACAGAGCTGGCGGGATGGCTACACCTTC
D gene: NA; clone size: NA; V gene: TRBV6-4; CDR3 length: 16; J gene: TRBJ2-3; CDR3 protein: CASSTGRDGGTDTQYF; CDR3 DNA: TGTGCCAGCAGTACAGGACGGGACGGAGGCACAGATACGCAGTATTTT
D gene: NA; clone size: NA; V gene: TRBV5-6; CDR3 length: 16; J gene: TRBJ1-5; CDR3 protein: CASSLRGAGGNQPQHF; CDR3 DNA: TGTGCCAGCAGCCTCCGGGGGGCCGGGGGCAATCAGCCCCAGCATTTT
D gene: NA; clone size: few; V gene: TRBV4-1; CDR3 length: 16; J gene: TRBJ1-1; CDR3 protein: CASSQDVGSVNTEAFF; CDR3 DNA: TGCGCCAGCAGCCAAGATGTCGGCAGCGTGAACACTGAAGCTTTCTTT
D gene: NA; clone size: NA; V gene: TRBV7-8; CDR3 length: 13; J gene: TRBJ2-7; CDR3 protein: CASKYGSSYEQYF; CDR3 DNA: TGTGCCAGCAAGTATGGGAGCTCCTACGAGCAGTACTTC